This entry features one T cell receptor (beta chain) sequence. These data belong to a study of shared clonotypes between healthy human individuals. Some clones are missing from TCRdb's copy, which holds only in-frame ones; the method was immunoSEQ multiplex PCR. The table has about 480,000 clones, approximately 79% seen once; the top ten hold about an eighth. Donors comprised only Caucasian adults living in Nashville, Tennessee. The CDR3 extends over 15 amino acids. Sequenced material: PBMCs. V gene TRBV21-1 combines with J gene TRBJ2-7; TRBD1 is the table's D call, not checked against the DNA. TRBV21-1 is noted as a pseudogene. This clonotype originated in a woman aged 40 to 50 in good health. Some clones in this sample may be carry-over from other donors' samples. In DNA form, the CDR3 reads TGTGCCAGCAGCACGACTGCTAGGGGGTCCTACGAGCAGTACTTC. This translates into CASSTTARGSYEQYF.